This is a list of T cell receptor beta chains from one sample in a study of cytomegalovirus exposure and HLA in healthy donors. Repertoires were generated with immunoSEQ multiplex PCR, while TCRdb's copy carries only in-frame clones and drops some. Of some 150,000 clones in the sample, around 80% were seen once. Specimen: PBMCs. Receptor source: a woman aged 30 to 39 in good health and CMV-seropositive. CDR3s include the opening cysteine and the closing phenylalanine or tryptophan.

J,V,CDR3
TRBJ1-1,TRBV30,CAWSVGGVAFF
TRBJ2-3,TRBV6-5,CASSGGQGDSDTQYF
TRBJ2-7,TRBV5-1,CASSPMGTGEYEQYF
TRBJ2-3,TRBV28,CASSLGGGAADTQYF
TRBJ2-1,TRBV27,CASRVGTSGGHAQFF
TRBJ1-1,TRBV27,CASNRYGPRGLSEAFF
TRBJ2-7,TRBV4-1,CASSHRLAGAYEQYF
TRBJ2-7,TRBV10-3,CAISVSGHYEQYF
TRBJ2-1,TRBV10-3,CAILRGDNEQFF
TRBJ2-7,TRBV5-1,CASSPRGQGSYEQYF
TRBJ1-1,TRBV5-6,CASSFRDTDPEAFF
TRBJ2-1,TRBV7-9,CASSLISGRTNEQFF
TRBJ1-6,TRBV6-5,CASSYDRGSPLHF
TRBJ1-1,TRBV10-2,CASSERQGAEAFF
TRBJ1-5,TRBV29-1,CSGQRTKNQPQHF
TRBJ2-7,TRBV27,CARPGTGEGKYF
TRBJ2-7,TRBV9,CASSRGAGGPNEQYF
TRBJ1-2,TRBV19,CASSIQGGGYTF
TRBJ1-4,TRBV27,CASSPFDRTATNEKLFF
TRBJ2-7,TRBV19,CASRGNQVYEQYF
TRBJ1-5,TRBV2,CASSEWGQGRGNQPQHF
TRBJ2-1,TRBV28,CASSQRLTGLGNEQFF
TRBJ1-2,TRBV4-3,CASSQAVDRELYGYTF
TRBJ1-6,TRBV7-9,CASSRPGTGGFSYNSPLHF
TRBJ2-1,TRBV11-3,CASSPGSDSYNEQFF
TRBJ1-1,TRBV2,CASSGQVNTEAFF
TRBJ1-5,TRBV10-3,CAIRRDETGPQHF
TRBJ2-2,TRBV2,CASRNPGLAGPGGTGELFF
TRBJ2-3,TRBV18,CASSPGLAGTDTQYF
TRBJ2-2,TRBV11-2,CASSLVTSGGSGELFF
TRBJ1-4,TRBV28,CASIGRGFEKLFF
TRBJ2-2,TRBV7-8,CASVGRRLNTGELFF
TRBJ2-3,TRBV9,CASSVGGGSTDTQYF
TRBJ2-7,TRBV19,CASSIGYNSYEQYF
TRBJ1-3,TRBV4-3,CASSQDSTGGNTIYF
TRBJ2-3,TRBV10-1,CALKIGPQRTDTQYF
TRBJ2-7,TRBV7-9,CASSLGGPYEQYF
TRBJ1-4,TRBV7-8,CASSLGPVATNEKLFF
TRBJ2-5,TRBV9,CASSPGTGEGETQYF
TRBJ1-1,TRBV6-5,CASSNRDRVTEAFF
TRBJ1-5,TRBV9,CASSPTGEVIQPQHF
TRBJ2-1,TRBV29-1,CSVSRTGGSYNEQFF
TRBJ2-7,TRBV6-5,CASSLTSGSQREQYF
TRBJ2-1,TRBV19,CASTLSGDPTYNEQFF
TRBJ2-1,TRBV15,CATSRSIAQGADEQFF
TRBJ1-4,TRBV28,CASSSLRGTVNEKLFF
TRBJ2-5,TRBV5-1,CASSLGVQETQYF
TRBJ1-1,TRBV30,CAWSVLPGFAEAFF
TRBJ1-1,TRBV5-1,CASSLEPVNTEAFF